This T cell receptor beta chain stems from a study of CD8 T cells in Susac syndrome. Random hexamers primed reverse transcription of 0.5 to 1 ug RNA. Each CDR3 protein gets one entry after TCRdb re-called the immunoSEQ multiplex PCR reads with MiXCR. The table lists about 150,000 distinct CDR3 sequences, just under 95% of them singletons, with around 0.21% in the top ten. V dropped 0 bases and J dropped 4; count of bases not matched to a gene: 5. From germline, CDR1 is LGHDT and CDR2 YNNKEL (reference sequence). The CDR3 is 16 residues long. The sequencing sample was made of CD8+ T cells from PBMCs. The TCR sequence derives from a human donor with multiple sclerosis. The rearrangement links TRBV3-1 to TRBJ1-5, with 8 bases identical to TRBD1. Here the CDR3 reads CASSQDGQGGNQPQHF. The DNA of the CDR3 is TGTGCCAGCAGCCAAGATGGACAGGGCGGAAATCAGCCCCAGCATTTT.